Described below is a single T cell receptor (beta chain) sequence and its context. Its specificity is unknown. Profiled with immunoSEQ multiplex PCR; TCRdb holds only in-frame clones, not every one. Seen here are 2 million to 2.5 million clones, more than 90% observed once, and the top ten hold approximately 0.13%. There were only Caucasian adults among the donors, and all lived in Nashville, Tennessee. CDR1 and CDR2 from the germline V gene are MDHEN and SYDVKM. Trimming removed 5 bases from V and 1 base from J; junction bases left unmatched: 7. This CDR3 comprises 15 residues. The data originate from a study of shared clonotypes between healthy human individuals. Study-level results: The researchers took only blood, and tissue repertoires probably look different. A handful of donors had 5% to 6% of their naive CD4 clonotypes in common.

This chain links TRBV28 with TRBJ1-1; TRBD1 matches 7 bases. The sequencing input was naive CD4+ T cells sorted from blood. Subset given: CD45RA+ positively selected. The receptor was derived from a man aged 18 to 35 in good health. CDR3 nucleotide sequence: TGTGCCAGCAGTACTGCCGGGACAGCGAACACTGAAGCTTTCTTT. It yields the protein CASSTAGTANTEAFF.